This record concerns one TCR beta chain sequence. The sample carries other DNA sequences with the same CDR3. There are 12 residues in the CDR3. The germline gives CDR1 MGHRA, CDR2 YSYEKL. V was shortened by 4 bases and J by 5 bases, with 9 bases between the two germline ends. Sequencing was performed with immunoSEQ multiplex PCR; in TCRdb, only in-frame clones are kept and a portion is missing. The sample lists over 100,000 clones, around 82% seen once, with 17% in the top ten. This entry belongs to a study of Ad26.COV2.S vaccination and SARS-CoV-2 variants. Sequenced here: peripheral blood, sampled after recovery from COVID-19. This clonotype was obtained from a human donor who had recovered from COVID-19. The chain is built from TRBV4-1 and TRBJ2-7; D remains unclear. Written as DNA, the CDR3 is TGCGCCAGCAGCCCCCGGACGGACGAGCAGTACTTC. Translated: CASSPRTDEQYF.